A selection of T cell receptor beta chains follows, all from one sample in a study of cytomegalovirus exposure and HLA in healthy donors. Produced via immunoSEQ multiplex PCR; TCRdb's table is partial and in-frame only. The table lists some 150,000 clones, around 75% of them singletons. The sequencing sample was made of PBMCs. The receptor source for this set is a middle-aged man in good health and CMV-seronegative. Both conserved end residues are part of each CDR3. Fields, in order: V gene, J gene, CDR3 length, D gene, clone size, CDR3 DNA, CDR3 protein. D genes are given only for firm matches. Clone size is not always given. Where it is, it says once, few, many or a class for expanded clones.

TRBV2,TRBJ1-6,15,.,.,TGTGCCAGCAGTGATTGGCAGGGCCCTAATTCACCCCTCCACTTT,CASSDWQGPNSPLHF
TRBV7-6,TRBJ2-1,20,.,.,TGTGCCAGCAGCTTGCGACAGGGTGGGTACCTAGCGGGTAGGGCCCATGAGCAGTTCTTC,CASSLRQGGYLAGRAHEQFF
TRBV19,TRBJ1-1,15,TRBD1,.,TGTGCCAGTAGTATAGAGACAGGGCCCTGGACTGAAGCTTTCTTT,CASSIETGPWTEAFF
TRBV5-5,TRBJ2-7,13,TRBD1,.,TGTGCCAGCAGCCCCGACAGGGCCCTCGAGCAGTACTTC,CASSPDRALEQYF
TRBV9,TRBJ2-3,17,TRBD2,.,TGTGCCAGCAGCGTAGCGGGGGGACTAACTAGCACAGATACGCAGTATTTT,CASSVAGGLTSTDTQYF
TRBV4-1,TRBJ2-7,13,.,.,TGCGCCAGCAGCCAAGATGAAGGGGGTGAGCAGTACTTC,CASSQDEGGEQYF
TRBV28,TRBJ1-5,17,.,.,TGTGCCAGCAGTGATGGGAACAACTGGGGACTAAATCAGCCCCAGCATTTT,CASSDGNNWGLNQPQHF
TRBV29-1,TRBJ1-1,11,.,once,TGCAGCGTTGAGGGGCCCCCTGAAGCTTTCTTT,CSVEGPPEAFF
TRBV15,TRBJ1-1,12,.,.,TGTGCCACCAGCGAGGCGTATAGGGGAGCTTTCTTT,CATSEAYRGAFF
TRBV4-1,TRBJ2-5,17,TRBD2,few,TGCGCCAGCAGCCAAGCTTTCAGCGGGGGGTCCCAAGAGACCCAGTACTTC,CASSQAFSGGSQETQYF
TRBV7-2,TRBJ2-7,14,TRBD2,.,TGTGCCAGCAGCCCCCCCGGGGGGTCGTACGAGCAGTACTTC,CASSPPGGSYEQYF
TRBV6-1,TRBJ2-7,13,.,.,TGTGCCAGCAGTGAAGCGTCCGTCTACGAGCAGTACTTC,CASSEASVYEQYF
TRBV6-5,TRBJ1-2,13,TRBD1,.,TGTGCCAGCAAACAGGGACAGGTCTATGGCTACACCTTC,CASKQGQVYGYTF
TRBV4-2,TRBJ2-5,16,.,once,TGTGCCAGCAGCCAAGATAAGGGGCGGGGACAAGAGACCCAGTACTTC,CASSQDKGRGQETQYF
TRBV6-5,TRBJ1-2,14,TRBD1,few,TGTGCCAGCAGGAGACAGGGGCAGTTTGGTGGCTACACCTTC,CASRRQGQFGGYTF
TRBV7-3,TRBJ2-2,14,.,.,TGTGCCAGCAGCAAGACAGTGAACACCGGGGAGCTGTTTTTT,CASSKTVNTGELFF
TRBV5-4,TRBJ2-3,16,TRBD2,.,TGTGCCAGCAGCTTGGCGGTAGCGGGGAGCACAGATACGCAGTATTTT,CASSLAVAGSTDTQYF
TRBV4-2,TRBJ1-2,16,TRBD1,.,TGTGCCAGCAGCCAGATGGGGGGGACAGGGGGCTATGGCTACACCTTC,CASSQMGGTGGYGYTF
TRBV6-1,TRBJ2-5,15,TRBD1,.,TGTGCCAGCAGTGAACAGGGGGCCGTGGTGGAGACCCAGTACTTC,CASSEQGAVVETQYF
TRBV13,TRBJ2-7,15,TRBD1,.,TGTGCCAGCAGCTGGACAGGGGTGCGGGTCAACGAGCAGTACTTC,CASSWTGVRVNEQYF
TRBV6-1,TRBJ2-3,10,TRBD1,.,TGTGCCTCAGGGGGAGATACGCAGTATTTT,CASGGDTQYF
TRBV28,TRBJ1-3,16,.,.,TGTGCCAGCAGTTTATGGACAGGAAGCTCTGGAAACACCATATATTTT,CASSLWTGSSGNTIYF
TRBV7-8,TRBJ1-1,13,.,.,TGTGCCAGCAGCTCTCTCCTCGGGGCTGAAGCTTTCTTT,CASSSLLGAEAFF
TRBV6-5,TRBJ1-3,11,.,.,TGTGCCAGCAAGGTCGGGGACACCATATATTTT,CASKVGDTIYF
TRBV9,TRBJ2-7,14,TRBD1,once,TGTGCCAGCAGCGTAGAACAGGGGGCATACGAGCAGTACTTC,CASSVEQGAYEQYF
TRBV30,TRBJ1-5,14,TRBD1,.,TGTGCCTGGAGTCCCGGGACAGGGACTCAGCCCCAGCATTTT,CAWSPGTGTQPQHF
TRBV6-5,TRBJ1-1,13,.,.,TGTGCCAGCAGTCCCGATCTGCGGGCTGAAGCTTTCTTT,CASSPDLRAEAFF
TRBV6-6,TRBJ2-7,13,TRBD2,.,TGTGCCAGCCTGGATAGCGGGGGGGATGAGCAGTACTTC,CASLDSGGDEQYF
TRBV9,TRBJ2-1,15,TRBD2,once,TGTGCCAGCAGCGACCGGGACTACGCTTACAATGAGCAGTTCTTC,CASSDRDYAYNEQFF
TRBV7-9,TRBJ2-7,16,.,.,TGTGCCAGCAGCTTCGACAGGAGACAAATCTCCTACGAGCAGTACTTC,CASSFDRRQISYEQYF
TRBV18,TRBJ1-2,15,TRBD1,.,TGTGCCAGCTCACCAGGGGGACAGGGAAACTATGGCTACACCTTC,CASSPGGQGNYGYTF
TRBV9,TRBJ2-3,17,.,.,TGTGCCAGCAGCGTAGCCCCCAGGGGAAAAGGAACAGATACGCAGTATTTT,CASSVAPRGKGTDTQYF
TRBV18,TRBJ1-5,19,.,.,TGTGCCAGCTCACTTTCCCATACAGTCCGTACCGGCAGCAATCAGCCCCAGCATTTT,CASSLSHTVRTGSNQPQHF
TRBV5-6,TRBJ1-4,15,TRBD1,few,TGTGCCAGCAGCCCAAGGACAGGGTCTAATGAAAAACTGTTTTTT,CASSPRTGSNEKLFF
TRBV7-2,TRBJ1-1,15,.,.,TGTGCCAGCAGCCCCATCCCGCCAAGCAGGACTGAAGCTTTCTTT,CASSPIPPSRTEAFF
TRBV11-3,TRBJ2-3,15,.,.,TGTGCCAGCAGCTCCGGGACTGGTGGCACAGATACGCAGTATTTT,CASSSGTGGTDTQYF
TRBV27,TRBJ2-1,15,.,.,TGTGCCAGCAGCCGAGGGGGGGGGCTACGGAATGAGCAGTTCTTC,CASSRGGGLRNEQFF
TRBV4-2,TRBJ2-2,14,TRBD1,.,TGTGCCAGCAGCCCGGTGACAGGGGTCGGGGAGCTGTTTTTT,CASSPVTGVGELFF
TRBV6-5,TRBJ1-2,14,TRBD1,.,TGTGCCAGCAGTTATACAGGGGGAAACTATGGCTACACCTTC,CASSYTGGNYGYTF
TRBV29-1,TRBJ1-2,15,.,.,TGCAGCGTTGTCAGGCAGGCCGATACTAACTATGGCTACACCTTC,CSVVRQADTNYGYTF
TRBV19,TRBJ2-7,17,TRBD2,.,TGTGCCAGTAGTGCCTCTGGCGGGGGAATCCCATCCTACGAGCAGTACTTC,CASSASGGGIPSYEQYF
TRBV6-6,TRBJ2-2,15,.,few,TGTGCCAGCAGGACTCAAGGCCTAAACACCGGGGAGCTGTTTTTT,CASRTQGLNTGELFF
TRBV9,TRBJ1-2,14,TRBD1,.,TGTGCCAGCAGCGGGGAGAGGGGGCCGAATGGCTACACCTTC,CASSGERGPNGYTF
TRBV5-1,TRBJ1-2,14,TRBD1,.,TGCGCCAGCAGCTCCGGGACAGCGCGTTATGGCTACACCTTC,CASSSGTARYGYTF
TRBV6-5,TRBJ1-2,16,.,.,TGTGCCAGCAGATACCTGGGGGGGAAGGTTAACTATGGCTACACCTTC,CASRYLGGKVNYGYTF